This T cell receptor beta chain was sequenced in a study of human thymus T cells. The table came from immunoSEQ multiplex PCR; TCRdb's copy has only in-frame clones and leaves some out. The table has roughly 54,000 clones, roughly 94% seen once; the top ten hold approximately 6%. Comments on this clone: As yet, its antigen is unknown.

The CDR3 sequence is 14 residues long. Trimming pared 3 bases from V and 6 bases from J, leaving 9 bases between. Germline assignment: CDR1 MNHEY and CDR2 SMNVEV (reference sequence). The people who donated were healthy Finnish babies having corrective surgery for congenital heart defects. Only four of the eight donors provided a 0.5-1 mL blood sample. No fixed cell number was used; all available blood leukocytes supplied DNA. Study-level findings and limits: V and J gene usage appeared biased in thymic and blood repertoires.

The V gene is TRBV27, the J gene TRBJ1-6; perhaps TRBD1 as D (5 bases). This TCR came from a boy under two years old with a congenital heart defect but otherwise immunologically healthy. The sample consisted of blood. The chain's CDR3 is CASSFAGTNSPLHF. CDR3 bases: TGTGCCAGCAGTTTCGCCGGGACTAATTCACCCCTCCACTTT.